A single sample gave rise to the 20 T cell receptor delta chains below, sequenced in a study of γδ T cells in repeated Plasmodium falciparum infection. TCRdb re-called the multiplex PCR reads with CATT. The top ten clones hold around 8.5% of a sample with some 100,000 delta-chain clones, under 1.5% of them seen once. Bulk repertoires came from Vgamma9/Vdelta2+ or Vdelta2-negative gammadelta T cells flow-sorted from PBMC. The source material was gamma-delta T cells from blood. The receptor source for this set is a pool of human donors (malaria-infected and uninfected, not separated).

Only a few counts were recorded for this clone. This DNA translates differently at residue 6 from the TCRdb protein, which is that of a much larger clone; a read error is likely, and the protein shown is the DNA's own translation. The chain couples TRDV1 to TRDJ1; D is uncertain. The CDR3 sequence is 16 residues long. Germline V gene lookup returns CDR1 TSWWSYY and CDR2 QGS. The CDR3 is CALGEKRIQYTDKLIF. The CDR3 region has the DNA TGTGCTCTTGGGGAAAAGAGGATTCAGTACACGGATAAACTCATCTTT.

This clone was counted only a few times. A read error is the likely source, as a far larger clone sits one nucleotide away. Other DNA sequences from this sample encode an identical CDR3 as well. The V call is TRDV1, the J call TRDJ1, with a tentative D call TRDD3 (5 bases). This CDR3 region has 19 residues. Germline CDR1 is TSWWSYY and CDR2 is QGS. Trimming left V 5 bases short and J 0 bases short, with 25 bases between. In DNA, the CDR3 is TGTGCTCTTGGGAACTGGAGCCGCGTGCTGGAGGGGAACACCGATAAACTCATCTTT. As protein: CALGNWSRVLEGNTDKLIF.

As regards this clone: TCRdb's protein for this DNA is that of a much larger clone and differs from the translation at residue 14, likely a read error; the protein shown is the DNA translation. The rearrangement uses TRDV2 and TRDJ3; TRDD3 aligns across 12 bases. The J gene was missing in TCRdb and was found by matching the end of the DNA to germline. The V and J ends lost 0 bases and 0 bases, in that order; junction bases with no gene match: 14. Germline V gives CDR1 GEAIGNYY, CDR2 EKD. CDR3 length equals 23 residues. The CDR3 loop is CACDTVILGDTTDRSWDTRQMFF. The DNA for the CDR3 is TGTGCCTGTGACACCGTCATACTGGGGGATACAACAGATCGCTCCTGGGACACCCGACAGATGTTTTTC.

This clone is judged medium-sized. The identical CDR3 is also encoded by other nucleotide sequences in the sample. The chain joins TRDV1 to TRDJ1; the match to TRDD3 covers 9 bases. The CDR3 covers 17 residues. V lost 0 bases, J lost 3 bases, and 8 bases stayed unmatched. Germline V gene data show CDR1 as TSWWSYY and CDR2 as QGS. As DNA, the CDR3 is TGTGCTCTTGGGGAACTCCTGTGGGGGATAAGGGCCGATAAACTCATCTTT. As protein: CALGELLWGIRADKLIF.

This clone occurred many times. The chain recombines TRDV1 with TRDJ1; 10 bases agree with TRDD3. The junction had 8 bases not matched to a gene; V was cut back by 3 bases and J by 1 base. Looked up from germline, CDR1 is TSWWSYY and CDR2 is QGS. The CDR3 sequence is 17 residues long. The CDR3 is CALGDHKLGDSTDKLIF. CDR3 DNA: TGTGCTCTTGGGGATCACAAGCTGGGGGATAGCACCGATAAACTCATCTTT.

This clone was seen at least ten times. At residue 4, the TCRdb protein and translated DNA are inconsistent; the protein given comes from the DNA. The chain combines TRDV1 with TRDJ1; TRDD3 matches at 8 bases. V lost 7 bases and J lost 1; bases outside the gene matches: 11. The germline CDR1 and CDR2 sequences are TSWWSYY and QGS. The CDR3 runs to 16 residues. This chain's CDR3 is CALVGVKGDITDKLIF. The CDR3 DNA reads as TGTGCTCTTGTGGGCGTAAAGGGGGATATCACCGATAAACTCATCTTT.

This clone has ten or more counts. The protein TCRdb gives is from a much larger clone and does not agree with this DNA's translation at residue 17, likely a read error; the protein shown here comes from the DNA. The chain links TRDV1 to TRDJ2; 11 bases agree with TRDD3. Germline matching of the DNA provided the J gene here, since TCRdb leaves it blank. Germline assignment: CDR1 TSWWSYY and CDR2 QGS. The CDR3 is 21 amino acids. The CDR3 sequence: CALGSTQYWGIEASLTTQLFF. In DNA form, the CDR3 reads TGTGCTCTTGGGTCGACCCAGTACTGGGGGATAGAGGCCTCTTTGACAACACAACTCTTCTTT.

In the case of this clone: For this DNA, TCRdb reports the protein of a much larger clone, which diverges at residue 6, most likely from a read error; the protein presented here is translated directly from the DNA. The V and J genes are TRDV2 and TRDJ3, with 9 bases lining up with TRDD3. No J segment appears in TCRdb, so it was assigned here by matching the sequence to germline. The CDR3 runs to 21 residues. V lost 3 bases and J lost 2; bases outside the gene matches: 16. Germline V gene lookup returns CDR1 GEAIGNYY and CDR2 EKD. The CDR3 sequence is CACDRARSTGGQPWDTRQMFF. The CDR3 region has the DNA TGTGCCTGTGACCGCGCACGCTCAACTGGGGGACAACCCTGGGACACCCGACAGATGTTTTTC.

This clone was detected many times. TCRdb's entry gives the protein of a much larger clone, which mismatches this DNA's translation at residue 7, likely from a read error; the protein reported here is translated from the DNA. The gene calls are TRDV1 and TRDJ1, with D unresolved. V lost 5 bases and J 3 bases, leaving 10 bases between the germline ends. The germline V gene encodes CDR1 TSWWSYY and CDR2 QGS. The CDR3 spans 13 residues. CDR3 nucleotides: TGTGCTCTTGGGTCCCCCCTCTCCGATAAACTCATCTTT. Its translation: CALGSPLSDKLIF.

About this clone: A read error likely explains why the TCRdb protein, taken from a much larger clone, differs from this DNA's translation at residue 6; the protein shown is translated from the DNA. This rearrangement joins TRDV2 to TRDJ1; possibly TRDD3 for D (5 bases). Germline matching of the DNA provided the J gene here, since TCRdb leaves it blank. Trimming left V 5 bases short and J 0 bases short, with 21 bases between. The germline V gene has CDR1 GEAIGNYY and CDR2 EKD. This CDR3 is built from 17 residues. For the CDR3, the DNA is TGTGCCTGTGGGGCCTCTAGGGGACGGGAGTACACCGATAAACTCATCTTT. It translates to CACGASRGREYTDKLIF.

A remark on this clone: Given a far larger clone just one base away, this is likely a sequencing read error. The same CDR3 arises from other DNA sequences in this sample as well. The chain recombines TRDV1 with TRDJ1, with 11 bases that match TRDD3. In the absence of a J gene in TCRdb, the DNA was matched to germline to assign it here. This CDR3 is built from 21 residues. After removal of 3 bases from V and 1 base from J, the junction contained 19 bases not matched to a gene. CDR1 and CDR2 from the germline V gene are TSWWSYY and QGS. For the CDR3, the DNA is TGTGCTCTTGGGGACCCCCCTAGAGGGCTGGGGGATACAATGCGCACCGATAAACTCATCTTT. Translation: CALGDPPRGLGDTMRTDKLIF.

This clone was observed at least ten times. J is TRDJ1 and V is TRAV23/DV6, with 9 bases matching TRDD3. Germline trimming cut 7 bases from V and 1 base from J; bases unmatched to any gene: 17. Germline CDR1 and CDR2: NTAFDY and IRPDVSE (reference sequence). The CDR3 length is 17 residues. CDR3 protein: CATPGGRDWGTTDKLIF. The CDR3 nucleotides read TGTGCAACCCCTGGGGGACGCGACTGGGGGACCACCGATAAACTCATCTTT.

Turning to this clone: TCRdb lists the protein of a much larger clone for this DNA, which differs at residue 15, so this is likely a read error; the protein given here is translated from the DNA itself. Here the V gene is TRDV1, but the J gene went uncalled; no DNA check was done on the table's D call, TRDD3. This CDR3 has 17 residues. From germline, CDR1 is TSWWSYY and CDR2 QGS. CDR3: CALGLPPAGLFTDKPIF. In nucleotides, the CDR3 is TGTGCTCTTGGGCTACCTCCGGCGGGATTGTTTACCGATAAACCCATCTTT.

As concerns this clone: The protein recorded in TCRdb matches a much larger clone and deviates from this DNA's translation at residue 18, suggesting a read error; the protein here is obtained by translating the DNA. The chain carries TRDV1 and TRDJ1; 8 nucleotides align to TRDD3. The J gene, not given by TCRdb, was assigned here from a germline match of the nucleotide sequence. The germline V gene encodes CDR1 TSWWSYY and CDR2 QGS. The trim removed 1 base at V and 0 bases at J, leaving 40 bases unmatched. The CDR3 totals 28 residues. CDR3 coding DNA: TGTGCTCTTGGGGAACGATACTGGGGACTGGGGGCCTACAAGGCCTACAAGAGCCCAAGGGCGTACACCGATAAACTCATCTTT. Protein product: CALGERYWGLGAYKAYKSPRAYTDKLIF.

This clone was counted between two and nine times. Since a far larger clone is one base different, this is likely a read error. Additional DNA sequences in this sample encode the identical CDR3. The chain recombines TRDV1 with TRDJ1; TRDD2 or TRDD3 may be the D gene (7 bases each). TCRdb records no J gene; here it was assigned by comparing the DNA to germline. V was trimmed by 4 bases and J by 2 bases, leaving 29 bases between them. The CDR3 consists of 20 residues. Per the germline V gene, CDR1 is TSWWSYY and CDR2 is QGS. CDR3 amino acids: CALGGSFFLLMGIVTDKLIF. The CDR3 DNA follows: TGTGCTCTTGGGGGGTCTTTTTTCCTACTCATGGGGATAGTAACCGATAAACTCATCTTT.

As regards this clone: TCRdb records a much larger clone's protein for this DNA, with a difference at residue 5 that likely arises from a read error; the protein given is the translation of the DNA. The CDR3 bases are TGTGCCTGTGACGCCCTAACTGGGGGTTCTTACACCGATAAACTCATCTTT. It codes for CACDALTGGSYTDKLIF. The V gene is TRDV2, the J gene TRDJ1; 8 nucleotides match TRDD3. Since TCRdb gives no J gene, matching the DNA to germline was used here to assign it. This CDR3 has 17 amino acids. V lost 3 bases and J lost 0; bases outside the gene matches: 11. Germline CDR1 reads GEAIGNYY; CDR2 reads EKD.

This clone has more than one count but fewer than ten. Translating this DNA gives a protein that differs at residue 17 from the TCRdb one, which belongs to a much larger clone; a read error is likely, and the protein shown is this translation. This chain joins TRDV3 and TRDJ1; TRDD3 aligns across 10 bases. Germline trimming cut 5 bases from V and 4 bases from J; bases unmatched to any gene: 31. Germline V gene data show CDR1 as TVYSNPD and CDR2 as GDNSRS (reference sequence). The CDR3 consists of 21 residues. The DNA for the CDR3 is TGTGCCCGAACCTCGCCAAGCCTTCCTTATCTACTGTACTGGGGGATCGATAAACTCATCTTT. It translates to CARTSPSLPYLLYWGIDKLIF.

This clone was observed a handful of times. TCRdb shows a much larger clone's protein in place of this DNA's translation, and the two differ at residue 11, likely through a read error; the protein shown is translated from the DNA. The chain uses TRDV1 and TRDJ1, with 10 bases lining up with TRDD3. Germline-derived CDR1 and CDR2 are TSWWSYY and QGS. CDR3 length equals 22 residues. With 1 base clipped from V and 2 bases from J, the junction kept 22 bases outside the gene matches. CDR3 sequence (DNA): TGTGCTCTTGGGGAACGGCCTTTAAAGGCGCGGTACTGGGGGATGCGAACCGATAAACTCATCTTT. It translates to CALGERPLKARYWGMRTDKLIF.

The chain employs TRDV1 and TRDJ1, with 10 nucleotides matching TRDD3. TCRdb offers no J gene call, so here the DNA was matched to germline to obtain one. The CDR3 consists of 20 residues. Trimming removed 4 bases from V and 2 bases from J; junction bases left unmatched: 19. Germline CDR1 TSWWSYY, CDR2 QGS. CDR3 nucleotides: TGTGCTCTTGGGGCCATGAGGACGAGGGGGATACGCTTGTCTACCGATAAACTCATCTTT. It yields the protein CALGAMRTRGIRLSTDKLIF.

Turning to this clone: The TCRdb protein comes from a much larger clone and disagrees with this DNA's translation at residue 11, likely due to a read error; the protein given here is derived from the DNA. This chain links TRDV3 with TRDJ1; no reliable D call. Germline V gene data show CDR1 as TVYSNPD and CDR2 as GDNSRS (reference sequence). The CDR3 has 16 residues. V dropped 0 bases and J dropped 3 bases, with 20 bases sitting between them. The CDR3 loop reads CAFSGSLKLYADKLIF. The CDR3 DNA sequence: TGTGCCTTTAGTGGTTCCCTTAAGCTGTACGCCGATAAACTCATCTTT.